This T cell receptor beta chain is drawn from a study of T cell responses to AZD1222 COVID-19 vaccine. Study results and caveats: Females outnumbered males among donors, who were mostly white British; clonal diversity was possibly underestimated. Repertoires were sampled only after the peak T cell response. Targets within unmutated variant regions were reportedly found for nearly half of spike-specific TCRs. Spike-specific TCR breadth and depth rose after two AZD1222 doses.

Comment on this clone: The antigen remains undetermined.

V was pared by 1 base and J by 6 bases, with 7 bases of the junction left unmatched. The germline gives CDR1 MNHEY, CDR2 SMNVEV (reference sequence). CDR3 size: 16 residues. Sequencing was performed with immunoSEQ multiplex PCR; in TCRdb, only in-frame clones are kept and a portion is missing. The sample contains 200,000 to 250,000 clones, around 94% of which appear only once. The rearrangement links TRBV27 to TRBJ2-2; TRBD1 matches at 8 bases. This receptor was taken from an adult who received the MenACWY meningococcal vaccine as a control. The starting material was peripheral blood, obtained 28 days after the second dose of the MenACWY control vaccine. The CDR3 loop reads CASSLFLDRGAGELFF. DNA for the CDR3: TGTGCCAGCAGTTTATTCCTCGACAGGGGAGCCGGGGAGCTGTTTTTT.